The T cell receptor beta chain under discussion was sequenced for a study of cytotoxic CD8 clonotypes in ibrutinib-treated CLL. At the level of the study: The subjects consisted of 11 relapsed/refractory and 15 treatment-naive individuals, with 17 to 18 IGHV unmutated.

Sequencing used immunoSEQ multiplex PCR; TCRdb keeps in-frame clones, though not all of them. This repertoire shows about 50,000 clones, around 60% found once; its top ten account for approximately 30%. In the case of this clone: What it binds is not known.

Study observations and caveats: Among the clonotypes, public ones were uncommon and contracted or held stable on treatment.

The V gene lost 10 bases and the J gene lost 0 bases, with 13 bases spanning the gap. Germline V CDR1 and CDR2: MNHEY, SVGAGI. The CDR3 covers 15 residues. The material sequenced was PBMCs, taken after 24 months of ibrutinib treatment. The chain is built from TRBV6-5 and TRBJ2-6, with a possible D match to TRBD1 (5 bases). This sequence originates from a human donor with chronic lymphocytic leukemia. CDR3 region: CATHRSSSGANVLTF. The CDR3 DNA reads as TGTGCCACCCACAGGAGTAGCTCTGGGGCCAACGTCCTGACTTTC.